These 17 T cell receptor beta chains were all obtained from the same sample, sequenced in a study of cytomegalovirus exposure and HLA in healthy donors. Here immunoSEQ multiplex PCR was the method, and the copy in TCRdb shows in-frame clones only, minus some. Of around 70,000 clones listed, approximately 95% are singletons. The sequenced sample consisted of PBMCs. These receptors originate from a man between 18 and 35 years old in good health and CMV-seropositive.

The chain has TRBV21-1 and TRBJ1-5. TRBV21-1 is a pseudogene locus. CDR3 length equals 14 residues. The CDR3 bases are TGTGCCAGCAGCCGAAGGAGAGGGAGACAGCCCCAGCATTTT. It encodes CASSRRRGRQPQHF.

The DNA of the CDR3 is TGTGCCAGCAGTCCCGGGGGACTCGGACAGGGATCCGGGGCCAACGTCCTGACTTTC. It encodes CASSPGGLGQGSGANVLTF. The genes are TRBV28 and TRBJ2-6; TRBD1 matches 8 bases. V was clipped by 5 bases and J by 4 bases; unmatched bases: 16. Germline CDR1 is MDHEN and CDR2 is SYDVKM. The CDR3 has 19 residues.

The gene calls are TRBV5-1 and TRBJ2-1; D is perhaps TRBD2 (6 bases). The CDR3 sequence is 15 residues long. Per germline, CDR1 SGHRS and CDR2 YFSETQ. V lost 4 bases, J lost 0 bases, and 11 bases lay in between. The CDR3 reads CASSPAGSSYNEQFF. The DNA of the CDR3 is TGCGCCAGCAGCCCAGCCGGGAGCTCCTACAATGAGCAGTTCTTC.

The V and J genes are TRBV7-9 and TRBJ1-1, with a weak D call TRBD1 (6 bases). Deletions cut 8 bases from V and 3 bases from J, with 13 bases between. This CDR3 spans 13 amino acids. Germline loops: CDR1 SEHNR, CDR2 FQNEAQ (reference sequence). The DNA of the CDR3 is TGTGCCAGCCGCGGGGGGGCCTACACTGAAGCTTTCTTT. This encodes CASRGGAYTEAFF.

This rearrangement joins TRBV2 to TRBJ1-5; maybe TRBD1 (5 bases). This CDR3 has 14 amino acids. V lost 6 bases and J 6 bases, leaving 15 bases between the germline ends. The V gene's germline CDR1 is SNHLY and CDR2 FYNNEI. The CDR3 bases are TGTGCCAGCAGCAGACAGAAATCGACTCAGCCCCAGCATTTT. This codes for CASSRQKSTQPQHF.

The V call is TRBV28, the J call TRBJ2-7; the D gene is possibly TRBD1 (6 bases). The ends were cut back, 4 bases at V and 9 bases at J, with 16 bases in the middle. CDR1 MDHEN and CDR2 SYDVKM come from the germline V gene. This CDR3 comprises 13 residues. CDR3 in amino acids: CASSYNPQGVQYF. The DNA of the CDR3 is TGTGCCAGCAGTTACAACCCACAGGGTGTGCAGTACTTC.

The V call is TRBV5-1, the J call TRBJ1-1, with TRBD1 identical over 7 bases. Germline loops: CDR1 SGHRS, CDR2 YFSETQ. V shed 1 base and J 8 bases; nucleotides not matched to a gene: 11. This CDR3 is built from 15 residues. The CDR3, as DNA: TGCGCCAGCAGCTTGTCCGGGACAGAGAATTCCGAAGCTTTCTTT. It yields the protein CASSLSGTENSEAFF.

The rearrangement joins TRBV11-3 to TRBJ2-1, with TRBD2 matching 8 bases. The germline V gene encodes CDR1 SGHNT and CDR2 YENEEA. There are 17 residues in the CDR3. J was trimmed by 0 bases and V by 3 bases; bases with no gene match: 7. The CDR3 DNA reads as TGTGCCAGCAGCTTCCCGACTAGCGAAAGCTCCTACAATGAGCAGTTCTTC. It codes for CASSFPTSESSYNEQFF.

The chain employs TRBV5-4 and TRBJ1-2; D possibly corresponds to TRBD1 (6 bases). This CDR3 has 16 residues. Trimming pared 4 bases from V and 4 bases from J, leaving 20 bases between. Germline loops: CDR1 SGHNT, CDR2 YYREEE (reference sequence). CDR3 sequence: CASSPQGGAQGYGYTF. CDR3 nucleotide sequence: TGTGCCAGCAGCCCCCAAGGGGGGGCGCAAGGCTATGGCTACACCTTC.

J is TRBJ2-7 and V is TRBV10-2; D gene unclear. CDR3 length equals 12 residues. V lost 0 bases and J 5 bases, leaving 5 bases between the germline ends. CDR1 WSHSY and CDR2 SAAADI come from the germline V gene. The CDR3 nucleotides are TGCGCCAGCAGTGAGTCGAGTAACGAGCAGTACTTC. Translated: CASSESSNEQYF.

The chain carries TRBV29-1 and TRBJ1-3; D is possibly TRBD1 (5 bases). This CDR3 has 14 amino acids. Looked up from germline, CDR1 is SQVTM and CDR2 is ANQGSEA. The V end lost 4 bases, the J end lost 0 bases, and 10 bases lay between the germline ends. CDR3 sequence reads: CSVVIGGSGNTIYF. In DNA form, the CDR3 reads TGCAGCGTTGTCATCGGGGGCTCTGGAAACACCATATATTTT.

The V and J genes are TRBV19 and TRBJ1-1; the D gene is possibly TRBD1 (5 bases). This CDR3 contains 14 residues. Between the trimmed V and J ends, which lost 5 bases and 5 bases, there was a span of 15 bases. Germline V CDR1 and CDR2: LNHDA, SQIVND (reference sequence). CDR3 in DNA: TGTGCCAGTAGTTACCGGGGGGGAAATACTGAAGCTTTCTTT. Translated, it gives CASSYRGGNTEAFF. Full variable domain (outside the CDR3, taken from reference TRBV19 and TRBJ1-1): DGGITQSPKYLFRKEGQNVTLSCEQNLNHDAMYWYRQDPGQGLRLIYYSQIVNDFQKGDIAEGYSVSREKKESFPLTVTSAQKNPTAFYLCASSYRGGNTEAFFGQGTRLTVV.

The gene calls are TRBV5-4 and TRBJ2-7, with D possibly being TRBD1 (5 bases). Between the trimmed V and J ends, which lost 10 bases and 2 bases, there was a span of 19 bases. CDR3 size: 14 residues. The germline V gene has CDR1 SGHNT and CDR2 YYREEE (reference sequence). CDR3 sequence reads: CAASLGAATYEQYF. Written as DNA, the CDR3 is TGTGCCGCATCTTTAGGGGCGGCTACCTACGAGCAGTACTTC.

This chain uses TRBV5-1 with TRBJ2-3; D remains ambiguous. The V end lost 4 bases, the J end lost 4 bases, and 7 bases lay between the germline ends. Per germline, CDR1 SGHRS and CDR2 YFSETQ. This CDR3 has 12 amino acids. CDR3 nucleotides: TGCGCCAGCAGCGAGGTAGCAGATACGCAGTATTTT. It is translated as CASSEVADTQYF.

V is TRBV18 and J is TRBJ2-7; 7 bases align to TRBD1. Germline loops: CDR1 KGHSH, CDR2 LQKENI. The CDR3 runs to 14 residues. V shed 2 bases, J shed 6 bases, and the junction held 7 bases outside the gene matches. CDR3 sequence reads: CASSPSTGLGEQYF. The CDR3 DNA reads as TGTGCCAGCTCACCATCGACAGGGCTCGGCGAGCAGTACTTC.

The chain links TRBV6-7 to TRBJ2-1, with D tentatively TRBD2 (6 bases). TRBV6-7 belongs to the ORF category, with a function that is uncertain. The CDR3 length is 13 residues. The ends were cut back, 2 bases at V and 15 bases at J, with 17 bases in the middle. The CDR3 spells CASSYPAFSGGFF. The CDR3 DNA reads as TGTGCCAGCAGTTACCCCGCGTTTAGCGGCGGGTTCTTC.

As DNA, the CDR3 is TGTGCCAGCAGCTTGGAGGTCAGGGGGCGCTTATGTGATACGCAGTATTTT. It codes for CASSLEVRGRLCDTQYF. This chain links TRBV5-7 with TRBJ2-3; 8 nucleotides match TRBD1. TRBV5-7 is identified as an open reading frame with a role that is uncertain. The CDR3 spans 17 residues. Trimming took 0 bases from V and 6 from J; bases not matched to a gene: 12.